The sequence of this T cell receptor (beta chain) was determined in a study of blood T cell repertoires in COVID-19. Repertoires were generated with immunoSEQ multiplex PCR, while TCRdb's copy carries only in-frame clones and drops some. The sample lists under 250,000 clones, 70% to 90% occurring once. The V gene end was trimmed by 1 base and the J gene end by 2 bases; junction bases not matched to a gene: 9. The CDR3 covers 17 residues. Germline loops: CDR1 LNHDA, CDR2 SQIVND (reference sequence). The chain is built from TRBV19 and TRBJ2-3; TRBD1 aligns across 7 bases. The receptor was derived from a human donor in a cohort sampled during active COVID-19. The sequencing input was peripheral blood. This chain's CDR3 is CASSIALGQPNTDTQYF. The CDR3 DNA sequence: TGTGCCAGTAGTATAGCCCTGGGACAGCCTAACACAGATACGCAGTATTTT.